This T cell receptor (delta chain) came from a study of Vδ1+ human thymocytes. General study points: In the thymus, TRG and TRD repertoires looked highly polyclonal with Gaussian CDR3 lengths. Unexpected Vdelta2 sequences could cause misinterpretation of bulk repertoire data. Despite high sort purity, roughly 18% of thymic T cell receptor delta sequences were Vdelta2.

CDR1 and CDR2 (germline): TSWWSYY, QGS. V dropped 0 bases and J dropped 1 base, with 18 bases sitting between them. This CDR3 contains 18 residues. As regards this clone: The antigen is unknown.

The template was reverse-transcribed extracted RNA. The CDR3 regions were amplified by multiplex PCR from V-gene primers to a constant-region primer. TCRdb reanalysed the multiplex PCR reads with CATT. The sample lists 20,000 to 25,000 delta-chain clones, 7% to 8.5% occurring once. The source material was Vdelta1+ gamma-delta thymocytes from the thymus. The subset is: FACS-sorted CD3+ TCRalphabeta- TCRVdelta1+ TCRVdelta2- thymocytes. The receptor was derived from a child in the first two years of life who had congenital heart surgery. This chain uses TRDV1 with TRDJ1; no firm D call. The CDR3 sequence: CALGELSTPNRGTDKLIF. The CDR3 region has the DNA TGTGCTCTTGGGGAACTATCTACACCGAACCGGGGCACCGATAAACTCATCTTT.